This TCR beta chain was captured in a study of PD-1 blockade in classical Hodgkin lymphoma. Overall study context: Patients were dosed intravenously with nivolumab at 3 mg/kg every 2 weeks.

This table comes from immunoSEQ multiplex PCR, and its TCRdb copy is limited to in-frame clones, with some not included. The data contain about 40,000 clones, 60% to 75% of them singletons. This clone was seen a single time. Antigen specificity is unknown. From germline, CDR1 is SGDLS and CDR2 YYNGEE. The V gene end was trimmed by 4 bases and the J gene end by 3 bases; junction bases not matched to a gene: 5. This CDR3 region has 15 residues. The study, taken as a whole, reports: The study found complete responders had baseline diversity similar to newly diagnosed patients. Reports described newly diagnosed patients as having lower baseline TCR diversity than healthy donors.

All trial patients relapsed after autologous stem cell transplantation. Material: peripheral blood mononuclear cells (PBMCs), obtained at baseline. The J gene is TRBJ2-7, the V gene TRBV9; TRBD1 matches at 12 bases. The sequence came from a human donor with classical Hodgkin lymphoma. CDR3 in amino acids: CASSPGQGASYEQYF. The CDR3 DNA follows: TGTGCCAGCAGCCCGGGACAGGGGGCTAGCTACGAGCAGTACTTC.